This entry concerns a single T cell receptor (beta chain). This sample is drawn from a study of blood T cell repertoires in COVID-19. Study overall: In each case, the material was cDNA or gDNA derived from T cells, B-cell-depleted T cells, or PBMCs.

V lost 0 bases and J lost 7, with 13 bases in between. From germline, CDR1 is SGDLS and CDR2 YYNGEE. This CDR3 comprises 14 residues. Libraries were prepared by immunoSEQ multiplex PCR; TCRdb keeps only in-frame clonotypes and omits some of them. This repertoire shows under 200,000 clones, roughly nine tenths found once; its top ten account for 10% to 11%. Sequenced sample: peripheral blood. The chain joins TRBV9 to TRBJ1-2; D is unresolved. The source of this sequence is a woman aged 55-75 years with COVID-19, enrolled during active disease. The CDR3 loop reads CASSVATAGTGYTF. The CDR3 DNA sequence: TGTGCCAGCAGCGTAGCTACTGCGGGTACTGGCTACACCTTC.